The 23 T cell receptor beta chains given below trace back to one sample, sequenced in a study of blood T cell repertoires in COVID-19 (dated by TCRdb to the early 2020s). Receptor amplification or capture employed the immunoSEQ multiplex PCR assay. TCRdb mirrors the immuneACCESS table, restricted to in-frame sequences. Some clones are absent from its copies; in checked studies, under half trace to an unresolved V gene, and the reason for the others is unknown. This sample holds 56,000 or so clones; 85% to 90% were observed only once. The ten largest make up about 18% of the sample. The source material was peripheral blood. Receptors were obtained from a woman aged 80 or over with active COVID-19.

This chain uses TRBV7-9 with TRBJ1-4; no definite D call. The CDR3 length is 17 residues. V dropped 1 base and J dropped 8 bases, with 20 bases sitting between them. The germline CDR1 and CDR2 sequences are SEHNR and FQNEAQ (reference sequence). The CDR3 DNA sequence: TGTGCCAGCAGCTTAGGGGTCGCGGGCTTAACGGGGGAAAAACTGTTTTTT. Translated, it gives CASSLGVAGLTGEKLFF.

J is TRBJ1-1 and V is TRBV3-1 (or the pseudogene TRBV3-2), with a possible D match to TRBD1 (5 bases). The CDR3 covers 14 residues. Trimming shortened V by 0 bases and J by 1 base, and 6 bases separated the two germline ends. Germline CDR1 reads LGHDT; CDR2 reads YNNKEL (reference sequence). CDR3 coding DNA: TGTGCCAGCAGCCAAGAGGGGGGGAACACTGAAGCTTTCTTT. Protein sequence: CASSQEGGNTEAFF.

The chain combines TRBV24-1 with TRBJ2-5; 8 bases fit TRBD2. The germline V gene encodes CDR1 KGHDR and CDR2 SFDVKD. The CDR3 is 14 residues long. V was pared by 0 bases and J by 5 bases, with 1 base of the junction left unmatched. CDR3 DNA sequence: TGTGCCACCAGTGATTTGCGGGGGGGGGAGACCCAGTACTTC. Translating gives CATSDLRGGETQYF.

The table lists this clone with a count of one. J is TRBJ1-3 and V is TRBV28, with 7 bases matching TRBD1. J was trimmed by 4 bases and V by 5 bases; bases with no gene match: 11. Germline assignment: CDR1 MDHEN and CDR2 SYDVKM. The CDR3 consists of 16 residues. CDR3 sequence reads: CASSGGGGGPGNTIYF. CDR3 nucleotides: TGTGCCAGCAGTGGCGGAGGAGGGGGCCCAGGAAACACCATATATTTT.

The chain employs TRBV5-1 and TRBJ2-7, with TRBD2 matching over 10 bases. CDR3 length: 17 amino acids. Trimming at V came to 0 bases and at J to 5 bases, leaving 11 bases not matched to a gene. From germline, CDR1 is SGHRS and CDR2 YFSETQ. Here the CDR3 reads CASSLGREGGLADEQYF. CDR3 DNA sequence: TGCGCCAGCAGCTTGGGCAGGGAAGGAGGACTAGCGGACGAGCAGTACTTC.

This chain links TRBV6-5 with TRBJ1-2; 7 bases align to TRBD1. The length of the CDR3 is 13 residues. Germline V gene data show CDR1 as MNHEY and CDR2 as SVGAGI. V lost 9 bases, J lost 7 bases, and 11 bases stayed unmatched. CDR3 DNA: TGTGCCAGTCTTCCGGGACAGCCTCGTGGCTACACCTTC. Its protein is CASLPGQPRGYTF.

The J gene is TRBJ2-1, the V gene TRBV7-3, with 8 bases identical to TRBD2. The CDR3 extends over 16 amino acids. CDR1 SGHTA and CDR2 FQGTGA come from the germline V gene. With 5 bases clipped from V and 0 bases from J, the junction kept 6 bases outside the gene matches. The CDR3 region has the DNA TGTGCCAGCAGCGTTAGCGGGGACCCCTCCTACAATGAGCAGTTCTTC. Amino acid sequence: CASSVSGDPSYNEQFF.

This clone was seen a handful of times. The chain carries TRBV28 and TRBJ1-1; D ambiguous. This CDR3 is built from 12 residues. CDR1 and CDR2 (germline): MDHEN, SYDVKM. V lost 5 bases to trimming and J lost 5 bases, with 9 bases between them. In DNA form, the CDR3 reads TGTGCCAGCAGTCCCCGGAGGACTGAAGCTTTCTTT. As protein: CASSPRRTEAFF. Complete variable domain (other parts from reference TRBV28 and TRBJ1-1): DVKVTQSSRYLVKRTGEKVFLECVQDMDHENMFWYRQDPGLGLRLIYFSYDVKMKEKGDIPEGYSVSREKKERFSLILESASTNQTSMYLCASSPRRTEAFFGQGTRLTVV.

The J gene is TRBJ1-1, the V gene TRBV10-3, with D possibly being TRBD1 (6 bases). Germline CDR1 is ENHRY and CDR2 is SYGVKD. V dropped 3 bases and J dropped 4 bases, with 15 bases sitting between them. The CDR3 consists of 15 residues. The CDR3 nucleotides read TGTGCCATCAGTGATATAACCAGGGGTATCACTGAAGCTTTCTTT. It encodes CAISDITRGITEAFF.

The chain is built from TRBV13 and TRBJ2-3, with 13 positions matching TRBD2. The CDR3 runs 17 residues. Germline V gene lookup returns CDR1 PRHDT and CDR2 FYEKMQ (reference sequence). The ends lost 5 bases at V and 0 bases at J; junction bases unmatched: 5. This CDR3 is CASSRRLAGGSTDTQYF. CDR3 in DNA: TGTGCCAGCAGCCGCAGACTAGCGGGGGGCAGCACAGATACGCAGTATTTT.

The gene calls are TRBV6-6 and TRBJ2-4; D possibly corresponds to TRBD1 (5 bases). There are 14 residues in the CDR3. V dropped 0 bases and J dropped 15 bases, with 18 bases sitting between them. Germline V gene data show CDR1 as MNHNY and CDR2 as SVGAGI (reference sequence). DNA of the CDR3: TGTGCCAGCAGTTACTCGATGGAGAGGTCTGGGGCGTACTTC. Translation gives CASSYSMERSGAYF.

The V and J genes are TRBV12-3 or TRBV12-4 and TRBJ2-4, with 8 bases identical to TRBD1. There are 13 residues in the CDR3. After removal of 5 bases from V and 9 bases from J, the junction contained 6 bases not matched to a gene. The CDR3 nucleotides read TGTGCCAGCAGTCCGGACAGGGAGACCATTCAGTACTTC. Amino acids: CASSPDRETIQYF.

This clone was seen more than once but under ten times. The chain uses TRBV27 and TRBJ2-7; 7 positions match TRBD2. Losses at the gene ends were 6 bases for V and 7 bases for J; bases not matched to a gene: 15. CDR3 length: 15 residues. Germline V gene lookup returns CDR1 MNHEY and CDR2 SMNVEV (reference sequence). The CDR3 region is CASREGRAGRGEQYF. The CDR3 DNA sequence: TGTGCCAGCAGGGAGGGACGAGCGGGGCGTGGGGAGCAGTACTTC.

This clone is a singleton in its sample. The chain carries TRBV7-2 and TRBJ1-6, with D possibly TRBD1 on 6 matching bases. Trimming stripped 1 base from V and 7 bases from J, with 14 bases between. The CDR3 has 16 residues. Germline CDR1 is SGHTA and CDR2 is FQGNSA. CDR3 sequence reads: CASSLGGGDRNSPLHF. In nucleotides, the CDR3 is TGTGCCAGCAGCTTAGGCGGGGGCGACAGGAATTCACCCCTCCACTTT.

V is TRBV30 and J is TRBJ2-5, with D maybe TRBD2 (7 bases). Germline CDR1 GTSNPN, CDR2 SVGIG (reference sequence). The CDR3 is 14 amino acids. The ends were cut back, 3 bases at V and 2 bases at J, with 13 bases in the middle. The CDR3: CAWREGGRQETQYF. The DNA of the CDR3 is TGTGCCTGGAGGGAGGGGGGGAGACAAGAGACCCAGTACTTC.

This chain links TRBV7-6 with TRBJ2-2, with TRBD2 identical over 13 bases. Germline V gene data show CDR1 as SGHVS and CDR2 as FNYEAQ. This CDR3 contains 16 residues. J lost 5 bases, V lost 5 bases, and 5 bases had no gene match. The CDR3 loop is CASSPGLAGETGELFF. CDR3 bases: TGTGCCAGCAGCCCCGGACTAGCGGGGGAAACCGGGGAGCTGTTTTTT.

The rearrangement uses TRBV13 and TRBJ2-3, with D unclear. Trimming pared 2 bases from V and 1 base from J, leaving 7 bases between. This CDR3 has 14 residues. Germline-derived CDR1 and CDR2 are PRHDT and FYEKMQ (reference sequence). The CDR3 sequence is CASSLLSGTDTQYF. CDR3 bases: TGTGCCAGCAGCTTACTCTCAGGCACAGATACGCAGTATTTT.

The rearrangement uses TRBV7-8 and TRBJ2-7; perhaps TRBD1 as D (6 bases). Germline CDR1 reads SGHVS; CDR2 reads FQNEAQ. The ends were cut back, 6 bases at V and 0 bases at J, with 18 bases in the middle. This CDR3 contains 16 residues. In DNA form, the CDR3 reads TGTGCCAGCAGTGGCTCTTGGGGGCCGAACTCCTACGAGCAGTACTTC. Protein: CASSGSWGPNSYEQYF.

J is TRBJ2-1 and V is TRBV4-3, with TRBD1 as a possible D gene (5 bases). Trimming stripped 0 bases from V and 0 bases from J, with 9 bases between. Germline V gene data show CDR1 as LGHNA and CDR2 as YSLEER. The CDR3 loop spans 16 amino acids. The CDR3 spells CASSQEGPSSYNEQFF. CDR3 nucleotides: TGCGCCAGCAGCCAAGAGGGGCCTAGCTCCTACAATGAGCAGTTCTTC.

J is TRBJ2-3 and V is TRBV4-3; 7 nucleotides agree with TRBD1. This CDR3 has 16 amino acids. CDR1 and CDR2 from the germline V gene are LGHNA and YSLEER. V was clipped by 1 base and J by 2 bases; unmatched bases: 6. The CDR3 spells CASSQGVQGYTDTQYF. CDR3 coding DNA: TGCGCCAGCAGCCAAGGTGTACAGGGGTACACAGATACGCAGTATTTT.

The chain has TRBV10-3 and TRBJ1-6; a weak D match, TRBD1 (6 bases). The germline V and J ends were trimmed by 6 bases and 5 bases, with 11 bases remaining between them. CDR3 length: 14 residues. Germline V lookup: CDR1 ENHRY, CDR2 SYGVKD. CDR3 DNA sequence: TGTGCCATCAGACCCACAGGGAATAATTCACCCCTCCACTTT. It specifies CAIRPTGNNSPLHF.

V and J are TRBV19 and TRBJ1-1; the D is unclear. The CDR3 consists of 16 residues. Germline CDR1 LNHDA, CDR2 SQIVND (reference sequence). Trimming stripped 1 base from V and 0 bases from J, with 12 bases between. In DNA, the CDR3 is TGTGCCAGTAGTATAGCGTTTGGGCAGGTGAACACTGAAGCTTTCTTT. Its protein product is CASSIAFGQVNTEAFF.

The chain links TRBV7-3 to TRBJ2-2; 8 bases map to TRBD2. V was pared by 5 bases and J by 4 bases, with 15 bases of the junction left unmatched. The CDR3 spans 18 residues. Per germline, CDR1 SGHTA and CDR2 FQGTGA. The CDR3 here is CASSPRPGRGGRTGELFF. CDR3 DNA sequence: TGTGCCAGCAGCCCTCGACCGGGCCGGGGGGGTCGCACCGGGGAGCTGTTTTTT.